These 21 T cell receptor beta chains were sequenced from one sample in a study of blood T cell repertoires in COVID-19. Profiled with immunoSEQ multiplex PCR; TCRdb holds only in-frame clones, not every one. The sample contains 25,000 to 30,000 clones, 83% of which appear only once. The sequenced material came from peripheral blood. These receptors were collected from a human donor in a cohort sampled during active COVID-19.

This clone was seen only once. This chain uses TRBV7-8 with TRBJ1-5; tentative D call: TRBD1 (5 bases). The CDR3 runs to 16 residues. Germline assignment: CDR1 SGHVS and CDR2 FQNEAQ. Trimming left V 0 bases short and J 2 bases short, with 11 bases between. As DNA, the CDR3 is TGTGCCAGCAGCTTAGCTTTGGGGGAGGGCAATCAGCCCCAGCATTTT. Its translation is CASSLALGEGNQPQHF.

The V gene is TRBV6-6, the J gene TRBJ1-2; D is possibly TRBD1 (5 bases). V was clipped by 3 bases and J by 8 bases, with 16 bases between them. Germline assignment: CDR1 MNHNY and CDR2 SVGAGI (reference sequence). This CDR3 contains 14 residues. The CDR3 DNA sequence: TGTGCCAGCAGTTATTGGCGTCAGGGTGACGGCTACACCTTC. This encodes CASSYWRQGDGYTF.

The chain is built from TRBV29-1 and TRBJ2-1; possibly TRBD2 for D (5 bases). The length of the CDR3 is 16 residues. Trimming left V 4 bases short and J 7 bases short, with 23 bases between. Germline V gene data show CDR1 as SQVTM and CDR2 as ANQGSEA. The CDR3 nucleotides read TGCAGCGTTGTACCTGATAACCTAATGGACTGGAATGAGCAGTTCTTC. It is translated as CSVVPDNLMDWNEQFF.

V is TRBV14 and J is TRBJ2-1; no firm D call. The CDR3 covers 13 residues. The germline V gene encodes CDR1 SGHDN and CDR2 FVKESK. The germline V and J ends were trimmed by 3 bases and 5 bases, with 8 bases remaining between them. CDR3 loop: CASSQWRHNEQFF. The CDR3 region has the DNA TGTGCCAGCAGCCAGTGGCGGCACAATGAGCAGTTCTTC. Full variable domain (outside the CDR3, taken from reference TRBV14 and TRBJ2-1): EAGVTQFPSHSVIEKGQTVTLRCDPISGHDNLYWYRRVMGKEIKFLLHFVKESKQDESGMPNNRFLAERTGGTYSTLKVQPAELEDSGVYFCASSQWRHNEQFFGPGTRLTVL.

The chain employs TRBV7-9 and TRBJ1-4; D is ambiguous. The CDR3 sequence is 17 residues long. The V end lost 2 bases, the J end lost 4 bases, and 17 bases lay between the germline ends. CDR1 and CDR2 from the germline V gene are SEHNR and FQNEAQ (reference sequence). The CDR3 region has the DNA TGTGCCAGCAGCTTAAAAAACGTGGCGGTCCTTAATGAAAAACTGTTTTTT. Residues: CASSLKNVAVLNEKLFF.

V usage is TRBV5-5 and J usage is TRBJ2-1; possibly TRBD2 for D (6 bases). The CDR3 covers 13 residues. V was cut by 3 bases and J by 7 bases, with 11 bases left in between. Germline V gives CDR1 SGHKS, CDR2 YYEKEE (reference sequence). Here the CDR3 reads CASSWVSGNEQFF. CDR3 in DNA: TGTGCCAGCAGCTGGGTTAGCGGTAATGAGCAGTTCTTC.

The chain carries TRBV10-3 and TRBJ2-1; 10 bases agree with TRBD2. V trimming: 8 bases; J trimming: 4 bases; junction bases outside the gene matches: 5. CDR3 length equals 14 residues. The V gene's germline CDR1 is ENHRY and CDR2 SYGVKD. Written as DNA, the CDR3 is TGTGCCATCGGTGCTAGCGGGAGATACAATGAGCAGTTCTTC. Its translation is CAIGASGRYNEQFF.

This chain connects TRBV3-1 (or the pseudogene TRBV3-2) to TRBJ1-2; D gene unclear. V was trimmed by 2 bases and J by 4 bases, leaving 5 bases between them. The CDR3 runs 12 residues. CDR1 is LGHDT, CDR2 YNNKEL, per germline (reference sequence). The CDR3 loop is CASSQRLYGYTF. CDR3 bases: TGTGCCAGCAGCCAACGACTCTATGGCTACACCTTC.

The chain links TRBV27 to TRBJ2-3, with 9 nucleotides matching TRBD2. Germline CDR1 reads MNHEY; CDR2 reads SMNVEV (reference sequence). This CDR3 contains 15 residues. V dropped 6 bases and J dropped 7; count of bases not matched to a gene: 11. The DNA of the CDR3 is TGTGCCAGCAGGGGACTAGCTATAATGTCTTATACGCAGTATTTT. Its translation: CASRGLAIMSYTQYF.

CDR3 DNA sequence: TGTGCCAGCAGTTCGGTAGGGGATGAGCAGTTCTTC. Amino acids: CASSSVGDEQFF. The rearrangement joins TRBV6-2 or TRBV6-3 to TRBJ2-1; perhaps TRBD1 as D (5 bases). V dropped 4 bases and J dropped 8 bases, with 9 bases sitting between them. This CDR3 spans 12 amino acids. Per germline, CDR1 MNHEY and CDR2 SVGEGT.

This CDR3 is CASSPTTGDYEQYF. The CDR3 DNA sequence: TGTGCCAGCAGCCCCACGACAGGAGACTACGAGCAGTACTTC. The V call is TRBV5-4, the J call TRBJ2-7; possibly TRBD1 for D (6 bases). Germline V gives CDR1 SGHNT, CDR2 YYREEE (reference sequence). V lost 4 bases and J lost 3, with 14 bases in between. The CDR3 is made up of 14 amino acids.

This rearrangement joins TRBV6-6 to TRBJ2-7; TRBD1 is a possible D gene (6 bases). Germline CDR1 reads MNHNY; CDR2 reads SVGAGI (reference sequence). The V and J ends lost 2 bases and 2 bases respectively, with 10 bases between them. The CDR3 contains 14 residues. CDR3 in DNA: TGTGCCAGCAGTTACCGACAGGAGACCTACGAGCAGTACTTC. As protein: CASSYRQETYEQYF.

The V and J genes are TRBV24-1 and TRBJ2-3; D possibly corresponds to TRBD1 (6 bases). Trimming took off 0 bases at V and 1 base at J, with 13 bases between the two ends. Germline V gene data show CDR1 as KGHDR and CDR2 as SFDVKD. The CDR3 is 17 residues long. CDR3 sequence reads: CATSDLKSAGGTDTQYF. The DNA of the CDR3 is TGTGCCACCAGTGATTTGAAGTCGGCAGGGGGCACAGATACGCAGTATTTT.

This chain connects TRBV7-2 to TRBJ1-4; D is uncertain. The CDR3 has 13 residues. With 6 bases removed from V and 2 bases from J, the gap between germline ends came to 7 bases. The V gene's germline CDR1 is SGHTA and CDR2 FQGNSA. As DNA, the CDR3 is TGTGCCAGCAGACAAAATACTAATGAAAAACTGTTTTTT. This translates into CASRQNTNEKLFF.

This sequence joins TRBV4-3 and TRBJ2-3; the match to TRBD1 covers 11 bases. CDR3 size: 18 residues. Germline CDR1 is LGHNA and CDR2 is YSLEER. V dropped 0 bases and J dropped 5; count of bases not matched to a gene: 10. CDR3 nucleotides: TGCGCCAGCAGCCAAGATCTGCACGGACAGGGGGCATTAGATACGCAGTATTTT. It encodes CASSQDLHGQGALDTQYF.

The V gene is TRBV7-9, the J gene TRBJ1-1; tentatively, D is TRBD1 (6 bases). V was trimmed by 6 bases and J by 3 bases, leaving 11 bases between them. There are 13 residues in the CDR3. CDR1 and CDR2 from the germline V gene are SEHNR and FQNEAQ (reference sequence). This CDR3 is CASSSTGHTEAFF. The CDR3 coding sequence is TGTGCCAGCAGTTCTACAGGGCACACTGAAGCTTTCTTT. The full variable domain, rest sourced from reference TRBV7-9 and TRBJ1-1, is DTGVSQNPRHKITKRGQNVTFRCDPISEHNRLYWYRQTLGQGPEFLTYFQNEAQLEKSRLLSDRFSAERPKGSFSTLEIQRTEQGDSAMYLCASSSTGHTEAFFGQGTRLTVV.

The chain carries TRBV24-1 and TRBJ2-3, with TRBD1 matching over 10 bases. The CDR3 covers 16 residues. The germline V gene has CDR1 KGHDR and CDR2 SFDVKD. V was clipped by 3 bases and J by 4 bases; unmatched bases: 6. CDR3 nucleotide sequence: TGTGCCACCAGTGATCCCGGGACAGGGGACTCAGATACGCAGTATTTT. Translating it yields CATSDPGTGDSDTQYF.

V and J are TRBV28 and TRBJ2-1; TRBD2 agrees at 12 bases. With 6 bases clipped from V and 6 bases from J, the junction kept 9 bases outside the gene matches. The CDR3 is 16 amino acids. CDR1 and CDR2 (germline): MDHEN, SYDVKM. The CDR3, as DNA: TGTGCCAGCAGGGAAATCTCGGGACTAGCGGGCAATGAGCAGTTCTTC. Protein product: CASREISGLAGNEQFF.

V is TRBV5-1 and J is TRBJ2-2, with D possibly TRBD2 on 6 matching bases. This CDR3 contains 16 residues. The V gene lost 0 bases and the J gene lost 5 bases, with 14 bases spanning the gap. The V gene's germline CDR1 is SGHRS and CDR2 YFSETQ. This CDR3 is CASSLAGVQETGELFF. CDR3 nucleotides: TGCGCCAGCAGCTTGGCGGGGGTACAAGAAACCGGGGAGCTGTTTTTT.

The chain links TRBV7-9 to TRBJ1-4; a weak D match, TRBD1 (5 bases). Germline assignment: CDR1 SEHNR and CDR2 FQNEAQ (reference sequence). The CDR3 is 16 amino acids. With 0 bases removed from V and 2 bases from J, the gap between germline ends came to 10 bases. The CDR3: CASSLAQGNTNEKLFF. The DNA for the CDR3 is TGTGCCAGCAGCTTAGCGCAGGGAAACACTAATGAAAAACTGTTTTTT.

This chain links TRBV28 with TRBJ1-5; 10 nucleotides align to TRBD1. J was trimmed by 3 bases and V by 2 bases; bases with no gene match: 4. Per the germline V gene, CDR1 is MDHEN and CDR2 is SYDVKM. This CDR3 comprises 16 residues. CDR3 coding DNA: TGTGCCAGCAGTTTAGAGGGACAGGGGTTCAATCAGCCCCAGCATTTT. Protein: CASSLEGQGFNQPQHF.